This TCR beta chain came from a study of T-cell reconstitution after alpha-beta-depleted transplantation in children. Notes on the study in general: Expanded clones from the graft, numbering several hundred, reportedly supplied alpha-beta T cells about two months after transplant.

The authors prepared the TCRbeta library with unique molecular identifiers. TCRdb recomputed calls from the PCR reads with MiXCR, one row per CDR3 protein. The sample has around 490,000 distinct CDR3 sequences; about an eighth are singletons. The sample holds many counts of this clonotype. What it recognizes is unknown. V shed 7 bases and J 4 bases; nucleotides not matched to a gene: 7. This CDR3 contains 14 residues. The receptor's source is a female patient aged 2 to 10 who had a stem cell transplant for aplastic anemia, so the T cells may come from the graft donor. This chain connects TRBV12-3 or TRBV12-4 to TRBJ1-5; 7 bases match TRBD1. The starting material was PBMCs, mostly from graft donor cells, obtained 180 days after TCRalphabeta/CD19-depleted stem cell transplant. The CDR3 protein is CASKVSGGNQPQHF. CDR3 nucleotides: TGTGCCAGCAAGGTGTCAGGGGGGAATCAGCCCCAGCATTTT.